This TCR beta chain was identified in a study of brain T cells in children with intractable seizures. Study-level results: Only CDR3 sequence similarity suggested viral specificity, without known HCMV serostatus.

The data were produced by immunoSEQ multiplex PCR, yet TCRdb's version contains in-frame clones alone and is incomplete. The repertoire holds hundreds of thousands of clones, with over 85% as singletons. This CDR3 comprises 16 residues. Trimming pared 1 base from V and 0 bases from J, leaving 12 bases between. Germline-derived CDR1 and CDR2 are KGHSH and LQKENI. As for this clone: Its specificity is not known.

Time point in this sample: blood from clinic visit 5 months post-surgery; TSC patient then seizure free. Pre-surgery treatment included at least one anti-epileptic drug. This specimen consisted of peripheral blood, obtained less than 6 months after surgery. This receptor was taken from a boy under two years old with tuberous sclerosis and intractable seizures. The V gene is TRBV18, the J gene TRBJ1-1, with D perhaps matching TRBD1 (5 bases). The CDR3 DNA follows: TGTGCCAGCTCACCACTATTGACAGAAATGAACACTGAAGCTTTCTTT. Protein: CASSPLLTEMNTEAFF.